One TCR beta chain is described in this entry. The study tagged each TCR cDNA molecule with a unique molecular identifier. Using its own MiXCR run on the 5' RACE reads, TCRdb lists one record per CDR3 protein. Counted here are 40,000 to 50,000 distinct CDR3 sequences, roughly 13% occurring once; the ten biggest clones make up around 54%. Time point noted: sample taken at primary tumor resection. Sequencing covered unsorted whole RNA taken from tumor, nontumor lung or frozen PBMC. Germline V gene data show CDR1 as MDHEN and CDR2 as SYDVKM. Deletions cut 6 bases from V and 4 bases from J, with 18 bases between. CDR3 length equals 15 residues. This record comes from a study of spatial heterogeneity in lung cancer. Study-wide background: The library had UMIs, and each TCR and UMI pair averaged more than ten raw reads.

The sample in question was PBMCs, obtained at surgery. V usage is TRBV28 and J usage is TRBJ1-2, with D perhaps matching TRBD1 (5 bases). This TCR came from a male donor with early-stage non-small cell lung cancer. CDR3 bases: TGTGCCAGCAGGAAAGGAGTCGGGGGAGGCTATGGCTACACCTTC. Translated: CASRKGVGGGYGYTF.